A single sample gave rise to the 5 T cell receptor beta chains below, sequenced in a study of metastatic and nonmetastatic thyroid tumors. TCRdb reprocessed the PCR reads using MiXCR. This sample has 21,000 or so clones; over 25% occur once, and the top ten carry 5.4%. No treatment of any kind had been given to any patient before thyroid surgery. Sequenced material: tumor tissue. These receptors were taken from a female donor with papillary thyroid cancer or a benign thyroid nodule (not recorded which). Some clones in this sample may be carry-over from other donors' samples.

A note on this clone: A clone one base away is much larger, so this may be a read error. The same CDR3 also results from other DNA sequences found in this sample. The chain combines TRBV5-4 with TRBJ2-5; possibly TRBD1 for D (5 bases). V dropped 0 bases and J dropped 2 bases, with 11 bases sitting between them. Germline V lookup: CDR1 SGHNT, CDR2 YYREEE (reference sequence). The CDR3 consists of 15 residues. As DNA, the CDR3 is TGTGCCAGCAGCTTGGGTAGGACATCTCAAGAGACCCAGTACTTC. Translation gives CASSLGRTSQETQYF.

This clone has a count of ten or more. The chain links TRBV7-9 to TRBJ2-7, with D uncertain. Trimming removed 4 bases at V and 4 bases at J, with 11 bases between. The CDR3 covers 13 residues. Germline CDR1 is SEHNR and CDR2 is FQNEAQ (reference sequence). In nucleotides, the CDR3 is TGTGCCAGCAGCTCTCCCCCTCTATACGAGCAGTACTTC. Translating gives CASSSPPLYEQYF. Drawing the rest from reference TRBV7-9 and TRBJ2-7, the complete variable domain is DTGVSQNPRHKITKRGQNVTFRCDPISEHNRLYWYRQTLGQGPEFLTYFQNEAQLEKSRLLSDRFSAERPKGSFSTLEIQRTEQGDSAMYLCASSSPPLYEQYFGPGTRLTVT.

The CDR3 DNA sequence: TGTGCCAGCAGCCAAAGGAATTCTTACGAGCAGTACTTC. Its translation is CASSQRNSYEQYF. The gene calls are TRBV4-2 and TRBJ2-7, with D unclear. This CDR3 region has 13 residues. Trimming pared 2 bases from V and 4 bases from J, leaving 9 bases between. In germline, CDR1 is LGHNA, CDR2 YNFKEQ.

CDR3 sequence: CASILAGVTDTQYF. DNA of the CDR3: TGTGCCAGCATCTTAGCGGGGGTGACAGATACGCAGTATTTT. V gene TRBV5-6 combines with J gene TRBJ2-3, with 9 bases that match TRBD2. After removal of 6 bases from V and 3 bases from J, the junction contained 5 bases not matched to a gene. Germline V gene lookup returns CDR1 SGHDT and CDR2 YYEEEE. This CDR3 spans 14 amino acids.

In this sample, this clone turned up many times. V gene TRBV29-1 combines with J gene TRBJ1-2; no clear D gene. CDR1 and CDR2 (germline): SQVTM, ANQGSEA. Trimming removed 1 base at V and 0 bases at J, with 12 bases between. The CDR3 is 15 amino acids. The CDR3, as DNA: TGCAGCGTTGAAGGTCCCGGCAGGCCTAACTATGGCTACACCTTC. Residues: CSVEGPGRPNYGYTF.